This T cell receptor beta chain was profiled in a study of vaccination and CD4 T cells after COVID-19 (dated by TCRdb to between 2022 and 2023). For the study in its entirety: Every convalescent patient had a positive nasal swab PCR test for SARS-CoV-2, with mild disease in nine patients and severe disease in one. In around 9 COVID-19 convalescent patients and several infection-naive healthy vaccine recipients, researchers compared the spike-specific CD4+ TCR repertoire from before mRNA vaccination with the repertoire from after. The convalescent cohort included six males and four females, with two Hispanic individuals, seven Caucasians, two Asians and one multiracial person. Participants got two doses of the Pfizer-BioNTech BNT162b2 vaccine (n=8) or two doses of the Moderna mRNA-1273 vaccine (n=2). Overlapping spike peptide pools from SARS-CoV-2 and from the common cold coronaviruses HCoV-NL63, HCoV-OC43 and HCoV-229E were used as culture stimuli. Post-vaccine blood samples were obtained a median of around 74 days after the second vaccine dose, with a range of 14 to 241 days. As controls, cultures received a CEFX viral epitope pool (the positive control), an HIV-1 Nef peptide pool (the negative control), or no peptide at all. Post-COVID blood samples from convalescent patients were collected a median of about 100 days after diagnosis, with a range of 35 to 161 days.

The method was PCR. DNA from cultured CD4+ T cells was subjected to TCR sequencing with the Oncomine TCR Beta short-read assay at the Johns Hopkins FTIC core. The QIAamp micro DNA kit was used to extract genomic DNA from the cultured CD4+ T cells. Oncomine TCR Beta libraries from cultured CD4+ T cells were pooled with unique dual indexes and sequenced on an Illumina iSeq 100. Per the original workflow: Non-productive sequences were removed, and CDR3s not starting with C, not ending with F or W, or shorter than 7 amino acids were discarded. Antigen-specific clonotypes were identified using the MANAFEST web application through comparison of peptide-stimulated wells with reference and other culture wells. To be called positive, a clone needed an FDR below 0.05, an odds ratio above 5, and a productive frequency above 0.1% in at least two of three replicate wells. Cross-reactive clonotypes were defined as significantly expanded in both SARS-CoV-2 spike wells and at least one common cold coronavirus spike condition. Levenshtein distances (stringdist) and unrooted phylogenetic trees (ape) in R version 3.6.1 were used to assess CDR3 homology. TCRdb trimmed public reads at Q25 via fastp, called clones via MiXCR and kept in-frame beta chains. All rows with the same CDR3 protein become a single entry with the most common DNA and genes. In this record, the V and J calls reflect TCRdb's handling and not the investigators' own analysis. The sample table holds about 20,000 distinct CDR3 sequences, of which around 45% were seen once. The ten largest clonotypes hold 2.5% to 3.5% of the sample.

A word on this clonotype: Its cognate antigen has yet to be identified. No per-base quality is available; no much larger clone lies one base away.

Here is what the overall study found, with its caveats: Among convalescent patients, a median about 87% of the SARS-CoV-2-reactive clones seen after vaccination appeared only after vaccination, which suggests priming specific to the vaccine. The study included relatively few convalescent patients and did not analyze early timepoints after natural infection. Of the vaccine-specific clones found in convalescent patients, nearly all (304 of 307) were mono-reactive for SARS-CoV-2 spike instead of being cross-reactive with common cold coronaviruses. An increase in the median number of SARS-CoV-2-reactive clonotypes from 20 to 25 after infection to roughly 36 after vaccination was observed, but the change was not found to be significant.

Measured from the cysteine to the phenylalanine, the CDR3 is 13 residues long. Only the CDR3 part of the read is kept: 39 bases, read in frame from the first base. CDR1 is given as SQVTM and CDR2 as ANQGSEA, both from the germline V gene. The junction shows trimming of 7 bases on V and 0 bases on J, and the gene matches do not reach 4 bases of it. The treatment or condition label on this specimen signifies: 10-day PBMC culture with coronavirus spike peptide pools or control peptides (ViraFEST assay). The study used the ViraFEST assay, which expanded antigen-specific T cells with peptide pools and then identified expanded clonotypes by TCR sequencing. The positive SARS-CoV-2 PCR tests of the convalescent patients were dated from March to December 2020, before the Alpha, Beta and Delta variants emerged in the United States. Approximately 2.1 million PBMCs per well were cultured in IMDM with 5% human AB serum and roughly 9.3 IU/ml IL-2, plus 10 ug/ml peptide pools. On days 3 and 7, half of the culture medium was replaced with fresh IL-2-containing medium. After around 11 days of culture, CD4+ T cells were isolated by negative selection using the EasySep CD4+ T cell isolation kit. PBMCs were separated from whole blood using Ficoll-Paque Plus gradient centrifugation and then either used fresh or cryopreserved at -140C. Culture conditions were generally each tested in triplicate wells.

Material: CD4+ T cells from blood, cultured in vitro, obtained after SARS-CoV-2 vaccination. The TCR was taken from a human donor who had recovered from COVID-19. The receptor chain draws on TRBV29-1 and TRBJ2-3; TRBD1 lines up with 7 middle nucleotides. The CDR3 loop reads CSDPQGSTDTQYF. The sequenced DNA: TGCAGCGACCCACAGGGGAGCACAGATACGCAGTATTTT.